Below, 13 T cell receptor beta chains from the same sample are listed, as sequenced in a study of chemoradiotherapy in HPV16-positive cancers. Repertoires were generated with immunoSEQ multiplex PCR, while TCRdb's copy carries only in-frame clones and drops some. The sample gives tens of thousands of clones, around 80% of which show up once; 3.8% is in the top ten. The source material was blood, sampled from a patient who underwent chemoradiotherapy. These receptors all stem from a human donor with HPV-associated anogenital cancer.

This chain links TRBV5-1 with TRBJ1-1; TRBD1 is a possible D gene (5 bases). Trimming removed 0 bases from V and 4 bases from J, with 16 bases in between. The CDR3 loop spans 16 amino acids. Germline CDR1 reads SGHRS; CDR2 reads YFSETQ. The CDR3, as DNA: TGCGCCAGCAGCTTGGAAGGTGGTTTCAGGGCCACTGAAGCTTTCTTT. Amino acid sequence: CASSLEGGFRATEAFF. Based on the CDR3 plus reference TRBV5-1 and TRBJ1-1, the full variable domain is KAGVTQTPRYLIKTRGQQVTLSCSPISGHRSVSWYQQTPGQGLQFLFEYFSETQRNKGNFPGRFSGRQFSNSRSEMNVSTLELGDSALYLCASSLEGGFRATEAFFGQGTRLTVV.

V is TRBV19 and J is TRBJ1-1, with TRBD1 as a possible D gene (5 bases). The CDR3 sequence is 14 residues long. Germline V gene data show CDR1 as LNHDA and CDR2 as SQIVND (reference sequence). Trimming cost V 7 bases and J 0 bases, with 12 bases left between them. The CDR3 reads CASTIGGMNTEAFF. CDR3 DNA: TGTGCCAGTACTATCGGGGGGATGAACACTGAAGCTTTCTTT.

CDR3 coding DNA: TGCGCCAGCAGCTGGGGCGGGACAGGGGGCGCACCAGAGACCCAGTACTTC. It translates to CASSWGGTGGAPETQYF. This sequence joins TRBV5-1 and TRBJ2-5, with TRBD1 identical over 12 bases. This CDR3 has 17 amino acids. Losses at the gene ends were 3 bases for V and 4 bases for J; bases not matched to a gene: 10. Germline loops: CDR1 SGHRS, CDR2 YFSETQ.

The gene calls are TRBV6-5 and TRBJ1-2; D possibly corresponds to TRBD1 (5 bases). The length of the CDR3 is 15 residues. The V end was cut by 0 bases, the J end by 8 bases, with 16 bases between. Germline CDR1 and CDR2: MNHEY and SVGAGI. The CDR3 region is CASSYSGGVGFGYTF. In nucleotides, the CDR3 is TGTGCCAGCAGTTACTCAGGAGGGGTTGGGTTCGGCTACACCTTC.

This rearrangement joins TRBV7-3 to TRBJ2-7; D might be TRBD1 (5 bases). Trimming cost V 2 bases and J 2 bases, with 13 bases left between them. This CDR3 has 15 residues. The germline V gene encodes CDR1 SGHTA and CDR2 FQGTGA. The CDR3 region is CASSLGQGVTYEQYF. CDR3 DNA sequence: TGTGCCAGCAGCTTAGGGCAGGGCGTAACCTACGAGCAGTACTTC.

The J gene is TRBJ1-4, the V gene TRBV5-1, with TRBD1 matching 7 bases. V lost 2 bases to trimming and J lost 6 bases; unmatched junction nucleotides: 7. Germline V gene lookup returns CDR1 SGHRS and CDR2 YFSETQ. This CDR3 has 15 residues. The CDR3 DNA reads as TGCGCCAGCAGCTTAGCAACAGGGGAGGATGAAAAACTGTTTTTT. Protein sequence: CASSLATGEDEKLFF.

The CDR3 sequence is CASRYQGLSGEQYF. CDR3 DNA sequence: TGTGCCAGCAGATATCAGGGCCTAAGCGGCGAGCAGTACTTC. The chain has TRBV7-3 and TRBJ2-7; D is tentatively TRBD1 or TRBD2 (5 bases each). This CDR3 spans 14 amino acids. Germline CDR1 is SGHTA and CDR2 is FQGTGA. The V gene lost 6 bases and the J gene lost 6 bases, with 18 bases spanning the gap.

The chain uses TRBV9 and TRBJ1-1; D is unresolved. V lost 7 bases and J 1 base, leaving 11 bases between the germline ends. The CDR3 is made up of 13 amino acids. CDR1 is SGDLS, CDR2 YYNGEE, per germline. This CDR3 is CASAEGPNTEAFF. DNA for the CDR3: TGTGCCAGCGCCGAAGGGCCGAACACTGAAGCTTTCTTT.

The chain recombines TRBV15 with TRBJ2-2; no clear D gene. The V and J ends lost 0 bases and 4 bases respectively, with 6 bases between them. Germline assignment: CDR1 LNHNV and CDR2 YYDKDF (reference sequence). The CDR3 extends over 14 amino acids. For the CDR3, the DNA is TGTGCCACCAGCAGAGATCTCACCACCGGGGAGCTGTTTTTT. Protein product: CATSRDLTTGELFF.

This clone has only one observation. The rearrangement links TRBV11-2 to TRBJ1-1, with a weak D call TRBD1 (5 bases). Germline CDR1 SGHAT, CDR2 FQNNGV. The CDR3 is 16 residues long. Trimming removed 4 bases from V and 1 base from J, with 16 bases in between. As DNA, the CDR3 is TGTGCCAGCAGCTGGACCGGGGCCCAAGGGAACACTGAAGCTTTCTTT. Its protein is CASSWTGAQGNTEAFF.

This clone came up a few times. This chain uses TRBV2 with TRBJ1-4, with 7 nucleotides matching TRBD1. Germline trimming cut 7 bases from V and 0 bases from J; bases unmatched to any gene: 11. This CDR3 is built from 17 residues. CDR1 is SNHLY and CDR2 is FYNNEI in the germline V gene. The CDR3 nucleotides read TGTGCCAGCACCCCCTATGGGGGACAGACAACTAATGAAAAACTGTTTTTT. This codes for CASTPYGGQTTNEKLFF.

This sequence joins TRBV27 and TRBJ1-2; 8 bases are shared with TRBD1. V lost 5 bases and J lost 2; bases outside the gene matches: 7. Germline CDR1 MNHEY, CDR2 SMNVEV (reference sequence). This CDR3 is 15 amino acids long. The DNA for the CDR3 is TGTGCCAGCAGTACGCGACAGGGGCAGAACTATGGCTACACCTTC. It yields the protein CASSTRQGQNYGYTF.

CDR3: CATSRVRTGNEKLFF. In nucleotides, the CDR3 is TGTGCCACCAGCAGAGTCCGGACCGGTAATGAAAAACTGTTTTTT. The chain links TRBV15 to TRBJ1-4, with no clear D. This CDR3 is 15 amino acids long. Germline values: CDR1 LNHNV, CDR2 YYDKDF (reference sequence). V gave up 1 base and J gave up 4 bases, with 10 bases separating them.